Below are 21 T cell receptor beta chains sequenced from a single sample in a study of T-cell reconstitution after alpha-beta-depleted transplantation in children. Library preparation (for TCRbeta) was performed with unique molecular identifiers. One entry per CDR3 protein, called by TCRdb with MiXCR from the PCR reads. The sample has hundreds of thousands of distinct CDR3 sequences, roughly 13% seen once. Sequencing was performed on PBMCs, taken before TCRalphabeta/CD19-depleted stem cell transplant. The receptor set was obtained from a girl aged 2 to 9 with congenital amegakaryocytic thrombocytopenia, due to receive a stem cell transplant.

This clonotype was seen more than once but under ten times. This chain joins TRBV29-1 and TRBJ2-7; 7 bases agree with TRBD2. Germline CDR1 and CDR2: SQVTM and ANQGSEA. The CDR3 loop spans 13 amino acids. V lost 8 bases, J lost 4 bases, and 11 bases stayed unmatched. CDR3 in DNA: TGCAGCCGGGGGGTAGGGACGAGGTACGAGCAGTACTTC. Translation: CSRGVGTRYEQYF.

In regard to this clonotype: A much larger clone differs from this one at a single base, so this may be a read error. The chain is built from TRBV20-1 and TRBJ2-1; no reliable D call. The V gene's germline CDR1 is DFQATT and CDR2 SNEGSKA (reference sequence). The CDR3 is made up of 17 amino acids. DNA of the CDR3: TGCTGTGCTAGAGATAATTCACTCCCGAGCTCCTACAATGAGCAGTTCTTC. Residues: CCARDNSLPSSYNEQFF.

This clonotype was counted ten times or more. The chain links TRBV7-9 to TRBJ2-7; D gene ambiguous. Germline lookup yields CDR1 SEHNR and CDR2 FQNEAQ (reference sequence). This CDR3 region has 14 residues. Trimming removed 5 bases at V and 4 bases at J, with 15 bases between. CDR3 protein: CASSLEYSKYEQYF. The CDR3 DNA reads TGTGCCAGCAGCCTAGAGTACAGCAAATACGAGCAGTACTTC.

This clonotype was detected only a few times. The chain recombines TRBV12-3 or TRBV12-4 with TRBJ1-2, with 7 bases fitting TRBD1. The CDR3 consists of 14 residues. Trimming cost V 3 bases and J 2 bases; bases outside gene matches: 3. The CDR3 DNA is TGTGCCAGCAGTTTCGGACAGGAGAACTATGGCTACACCTTC. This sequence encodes CASSFGQENYGYTF.

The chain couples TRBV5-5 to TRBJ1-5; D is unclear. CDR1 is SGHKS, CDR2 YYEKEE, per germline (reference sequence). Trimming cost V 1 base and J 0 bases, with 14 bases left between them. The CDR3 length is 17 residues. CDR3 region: CASSLRLIRYSNQPQHF. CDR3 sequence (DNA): TGTGCCAGCAGCTTGCGTCTCATCCGATATAGCAATCAGCCCCAGCATTTT. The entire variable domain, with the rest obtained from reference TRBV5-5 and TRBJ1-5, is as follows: DAGVTQSPTHLIKTRGQQVTLRCSPISGHKSVSWYQQVLGQGPQFIFQYYEKEERGRGNFPDRFSARQFPNYSSELNVNALLLGDSALYLCASSLRLIRYSNQPQHFGDGTRLSIL.

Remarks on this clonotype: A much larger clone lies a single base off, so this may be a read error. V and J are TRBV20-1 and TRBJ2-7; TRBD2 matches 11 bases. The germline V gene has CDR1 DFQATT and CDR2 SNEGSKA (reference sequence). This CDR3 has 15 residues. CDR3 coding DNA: TGCTGTGCTAGGGCTAGCGGGAGGAGCTCCTACGAGCAGTACTTC. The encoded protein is CCARASGRSSYEQYF.

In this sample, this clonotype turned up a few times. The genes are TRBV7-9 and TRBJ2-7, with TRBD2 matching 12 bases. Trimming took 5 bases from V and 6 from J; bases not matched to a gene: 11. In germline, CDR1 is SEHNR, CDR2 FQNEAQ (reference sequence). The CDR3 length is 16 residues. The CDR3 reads CASSGWTSGTVSEQYF. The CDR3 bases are TGTGCCAGCAGCGGGTGGACTAGCGGGACGGTGAGCGAGCAGTACTTC.

In nucleotides, the CDR3 is TGTGCCAGCAGTTTGGGAGCGTTTACCGACGAGCAGTACTTC. As protein: CASSLGAFTDEQYF. This rearrangement joins TRBV6-2 or TRBV6-3 to TRBJ2-7; D perhaps matches TRBD2 (5 bases). Germline V CDR1 and CDR2: MNHEY, SVGEGT. The CDR3 is 14 amino acids. Trimming removed 4 bases at V and 5 bases at J, with 15 bases between.

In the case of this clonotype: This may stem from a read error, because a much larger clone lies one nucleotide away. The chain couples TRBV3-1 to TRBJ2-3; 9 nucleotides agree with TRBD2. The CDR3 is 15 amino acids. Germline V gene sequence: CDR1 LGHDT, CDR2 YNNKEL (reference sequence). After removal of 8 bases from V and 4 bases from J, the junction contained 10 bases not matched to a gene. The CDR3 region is CASCLSGSGADTQYF. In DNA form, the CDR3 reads TGTGCCAGCTGCCTTAGCGGGAGTGGGGCAGATACGCAGTATTTT.

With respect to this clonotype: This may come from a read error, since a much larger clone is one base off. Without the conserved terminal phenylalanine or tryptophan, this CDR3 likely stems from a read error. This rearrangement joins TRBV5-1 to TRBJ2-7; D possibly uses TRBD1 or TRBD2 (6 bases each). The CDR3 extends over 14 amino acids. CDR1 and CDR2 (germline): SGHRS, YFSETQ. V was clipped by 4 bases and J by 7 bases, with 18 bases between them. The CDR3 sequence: CASSADYPRGEQYL. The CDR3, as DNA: TGCGCCAGCAGCGCGGACTACCCTAGGGGGGAGCAGTACCTC.

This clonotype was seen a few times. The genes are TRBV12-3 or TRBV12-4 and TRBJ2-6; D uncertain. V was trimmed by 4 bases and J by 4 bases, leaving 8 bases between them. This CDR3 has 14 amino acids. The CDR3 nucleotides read TGTGCCAGCAGTTCCCACGACGGGGCCAACGTCCTGACTTTC. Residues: CASSSHDGANVLTF.

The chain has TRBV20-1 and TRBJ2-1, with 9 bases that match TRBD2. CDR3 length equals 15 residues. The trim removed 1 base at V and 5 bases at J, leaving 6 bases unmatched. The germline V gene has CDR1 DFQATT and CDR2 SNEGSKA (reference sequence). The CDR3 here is CSARGGTSRHNEQFF. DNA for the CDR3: TGCAGTGCTAGAGGCGGGACTAGCAGACACAATGAGCAGTTCTTC.

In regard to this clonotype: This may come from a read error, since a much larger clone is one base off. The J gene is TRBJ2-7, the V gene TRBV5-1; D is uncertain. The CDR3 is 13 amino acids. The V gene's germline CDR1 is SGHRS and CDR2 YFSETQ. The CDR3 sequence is CASSAIRSYDQYF. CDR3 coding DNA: TGCGCCAGCAGCGCGATACGGTCCTACGATCAGTACTTC.

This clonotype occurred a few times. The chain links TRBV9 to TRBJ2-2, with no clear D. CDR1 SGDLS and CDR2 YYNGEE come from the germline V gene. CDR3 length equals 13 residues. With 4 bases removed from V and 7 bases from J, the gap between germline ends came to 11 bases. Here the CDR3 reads CASSPIWGGELFF. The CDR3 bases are TGTGCCAGCAGCCCCATTTGGGGCGGGGAGCTGTTTTTT. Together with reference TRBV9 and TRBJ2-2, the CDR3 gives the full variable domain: DSGVTQTPKHLITATGQRVTLRCSPRSGDLSVYWYQQSLDQGLQFLIQYYNGEERAKGNILERFSAQQFPDLHSELNLSSLELGDSALYFCASSPIWGGELFFGEGSRLTVL.

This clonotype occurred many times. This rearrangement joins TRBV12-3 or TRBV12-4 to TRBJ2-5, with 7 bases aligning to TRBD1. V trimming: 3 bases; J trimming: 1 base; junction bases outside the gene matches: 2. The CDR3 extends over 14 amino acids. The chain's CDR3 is CASSFRDSQETQYF. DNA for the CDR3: TGTGCCAGCAGTTTCCGGGACAGCCAAGAGACCCAGTACTTC.

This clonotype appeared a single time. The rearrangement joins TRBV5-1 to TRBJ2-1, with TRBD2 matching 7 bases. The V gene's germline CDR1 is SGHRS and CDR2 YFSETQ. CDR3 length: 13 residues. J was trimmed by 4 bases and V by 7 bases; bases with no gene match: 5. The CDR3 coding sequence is TGCGCCAGCGGGGGGGAACATTACAATGAGCAGTTCTTC. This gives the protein CASGGEHYNEQFF.

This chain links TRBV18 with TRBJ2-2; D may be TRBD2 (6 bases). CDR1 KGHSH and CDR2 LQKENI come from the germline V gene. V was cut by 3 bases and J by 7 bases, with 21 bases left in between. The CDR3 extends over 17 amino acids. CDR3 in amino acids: CASSPPRGNSGNGELFF. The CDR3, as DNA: TGTGCCAGCTCACCCCCGAGGGGCAATAGCGGAAACGGGGAGCTGTTTTTT.

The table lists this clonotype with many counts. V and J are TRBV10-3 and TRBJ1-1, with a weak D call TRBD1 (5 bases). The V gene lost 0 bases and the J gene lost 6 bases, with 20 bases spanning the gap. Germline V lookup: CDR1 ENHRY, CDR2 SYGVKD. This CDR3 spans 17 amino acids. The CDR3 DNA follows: TGTGCCATCAGTGAGTCGGTAGGGGCGAGCCGAGGGGCTGAAGCTTTCTTT. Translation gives CAISESVGASRGAEAFF.

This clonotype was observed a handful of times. The CDR3 is CASSRDREDTQYF. For the CDR3, the DNA is TGTGCCAGCTCACGGGACAGGGAGGATACGCAGTATTTT. The chain uses TRBV18 and TRBJ2-3, with 9 bases aligning to TRBD1. The CDR3 sequence is 13 residues long. Germline CDR1 is KGHSH and CDR2 is LQKENI. Trimming cost V 4 bases and J 6 bases; bases outside gene matches: 2.

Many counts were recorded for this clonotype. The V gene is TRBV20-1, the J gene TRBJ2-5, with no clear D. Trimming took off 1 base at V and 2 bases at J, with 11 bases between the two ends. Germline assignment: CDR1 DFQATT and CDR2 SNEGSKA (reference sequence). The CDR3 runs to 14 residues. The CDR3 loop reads CSARVRISQETQYF. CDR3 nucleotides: TGCAGTGCTAGAGTCAGGATATCTCAAGAGACCCAGTACTTC.

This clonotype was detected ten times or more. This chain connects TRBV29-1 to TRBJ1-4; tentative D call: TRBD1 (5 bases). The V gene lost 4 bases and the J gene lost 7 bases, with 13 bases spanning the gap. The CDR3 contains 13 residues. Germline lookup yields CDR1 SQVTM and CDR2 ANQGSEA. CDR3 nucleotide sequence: TGCAGCGTTGCATCAGGGTCGAGTGAAAAACTGTTTTTT. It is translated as CSVASGSSEKLFF.